These 32 T cell receptor beta chains were all obtained from the same sample, sequenced in a study of CD8 T cells in ankylosing spondylitis. MiXCR, applied by TCRdb to the 5' RACE reads, yields one record per CDR3 protein. The table has about 160,000 distinct CDR3 sequences, approximately 10% seen once; the top ten hold over 12%. The sequencing sample was made of blood, either unsorted or a sorted T cell fraction (not recorded which). These receptors were obtained from a female donor with ankylosing spondylitis or in good health (not recorded which).

V usage is TRBV29-1 and J usage is TRBJ2-5, with 10 bases that match TRBD2. J gave up 5 bases and V 0 bases, and 6 bases lay outside the gene matches. The CDR3 is 15 amino acids. In germline, CDR1 is SQVTM, CDR2 ANQGSEA. CDR3: CSVEDQASGSETQYF. CDR3 nucleotides: TGCAGCGTTGAAGATCAGGCTAGCGGGAGTGAGACCCAGTACTTC. The full variable domain, with the rest looked up from reference TRBV29-1 and TRBJ2-5, is SAVISQKPSRDICQRGTSLTIQCQVDSQVTMMFWYRQQPGQSLTLIATANQGSEATYESGFVIDKFPISRPNLTFSTLTVSNMSPEDSSIYLCSVEDQASGSETQYFGPGTRLLVL.

The sample holds many counts of this clonotype. Written as DNA, the CDR3 is TGTGCCAGCAGTTTTGCGGGAGGGGTCACAGATACGCAGTATTTT. It yields the protein CASSFAGGVTDTQYF. The gene calls are TRBV12-3 or TRBV12-4 and TRBJ2-3, with 9 bases aligning to TRBD2. The V and J ends lost 3 bases and 2 bases, in that order; junction bases with no gene match: 3. This CDR3 has 15 residues.

This clonotype was seen many times. The chain employs TRBV6-5 and TRBJ2-5, with 11 bases fitting TRBD1. J was trimmed by 3 bases and V by 8 bases; bases with no gene match: 2. CDR1 MNHEY and CDR2 SVGAGI come from the germline V gene. The CDR3 runs to 13 residues. This CDR3 is CASRDRGEETQYF. The DNA of the CDR3 is TGTGCCAGCCGGGACAGGGGGGAAGAGACCCAGTACTTC.

This chain links TRBV11-2 with TRBJ2-7, with a tentative D call TRBD2 (6 bases). Trimming left V 4 bases short and J 0 bases short, with 7 bases between. Germline V gives CDR1 SGHAT, CDR2 FQNNGV. CDR3 length: 13 amino acids. CDR3 protein: CASSSSASYEQYF. The CDR3 DNA is TGTGCCAGCAGCTCTAGCGCCTCCTACGAGCAGTACTTC.

This clonotype was counted a few times. The gene calls are TRBV7-9 and TRBJ1-1; no reliable D call. Germline V gene lookup returns CDR1 SEHNR and CDR2 FQNEAQ (reference sequence). The CDR3 sequence is 15 residues long. V was shortened by 1 base and J by 1 base, with 10 bases between the two germline ends. CDR3 in DNA: TGTGCCAGCAGCTTAGGACACGGCCCGAACACTGAAGCTTTCTTT. This encodes CASSLGHGPNTEAFF.

This clonotype appeared a few times. The chain employs TRBV27 and TRBJ1-5; D may be TRBD1 (5 bases). The CDR3 spans 14 residues. Germline assignment: CDR1 MNHEY and CDR2 SMNVEV (reference sequence). Trimming took 3 bases from V and 6 from J, leaving 12 bases between them. The CDR3 sequence: CASSFGGNGQPQHF. The CDR3, as DNA: TGTGCCAGCAGTTTCGGGGGGAACGGTCAGCCCCAGCATTTT.

The table lists this clonotype with a few counts. V gene TRBV7-3 combines with J gene TRBJ2-3; D is unresolved. With 0 bases removed from V and 4 bases from J, the gap between germline ends came to 11 bases. The CDR3 totals 15 residues. Germline CDR1 and CDR2: SGHTA and FQGTGA. The CDR3 DNA sequence: TGTGCCAGCAGCTTAACGGAATTTTCTTCAGATACGCAGTATTTT. This codes for CASSLTEFSSDTQYF.

The chain joins TRBV13 to TRBJ1-2, with unresolved D. The V end was cut by 5 bases, the J end by 2 bases, with 21 bases between. CDR3 size: 17 residues. In germline, CDR1 is PRHDT, CDR2 FYEKMQ (reference sequence). CDR3 sequence (DNA): TGTGCCAGCAGCCCCGGACTCGTTGATAGTGTGAACTATGGCTACACCTTC. Its protein is CASSPGLVDSVNYGYTF.

In this sample, this clonotype turned up many times. V and J are TRBV7-9 and TRBJ1-1; 7 bases fit TRBD1. Trimming cost V 3 bases and J 4 bases; bases outside gene matches: 2. There are 13 residues in the CDR3. Germline CDR1 is SEHNR and CDR2 is FQNEAQ (reference sequence). CDR3 sequence: CASSFQGGTEAFF. In nucleotides, the CDR3 is TGTGCCAGCAGCTTTCAGGGGGGCACTGAAGCTTTCTTT. The variable domain in full, completed from reference TRBV7-9 and TRBJ1-1, reads DTGVSQNPRHKITKRGQNVTFRCDPISEHNRLYWYRQTLGQGPEFLTYFQNEAQLEKSRLLSDRFSAERPKGSFSTLEIQRTEQGDSAMYLCASSFQGGTEAFFGQGTRLTVV.

This clonotype was observed a few times. This chain joins TRBV9 and TRBJ2-5, with no clear D. From germline, CDR1 is SGDLS and CDR2 YYNGEE. This CDR3 has 17 residues. The ends were cut back, 0 bases at V and 5 bases at J, with 20 bases in the middle. The CDR3 sequence: CASSVAGRGSFSETQYF. CDR3 nucleotides: TGTGCCAGCAGCGTAGCTGGGCGAGGATCCTTCTCGGAGACCCAGTACTTC.

This clonotype was seen a few times. A much larger clone lies one base from this, so it may be a read error. The V gene is TRBV5-1, the J gene TRBJ1-1; 7 bases are shared with TRBD1. This CDR3 contains 15 residues. After removal of 0 bases from V and 0 bases from J, the junction contained 2 bases not matched to a gene. The germline gives CDR1 SGHRS, CDR2 YFSETQ. As DNA, the CDR3 is TGCGCCAGCAGCTTGGCACAGGGGATGAACACTGAAGCTTTCTTT. Translation gives CASSLAQGMNTEAFF.

This clonotype was seen a handful of times. J is TRBJ2-5 and V is TRBV9; 9 positions match TRBD2. The V gene end was trimmed by 4 bases and the J gene end by 1 base; junction bases not matched to a gene: 11. The germline V gene encodes CDR1 SGDLS and CDR2 YYNGEE. The CDR3 loop spans 17 amino acids. CDR3 in amino acids: CASSTSSPGLAQETQYF. CDR3 bases: TGTGCCAGCAGCACTTCCTCACCGGGACTAGCCCAAGAGACCCAGTACTTC.

The chain employs TRBV10-3 and TRBJ2-1; the match to TRBD2 covers 11 bases. The CDR3 length is 15 residues. V was pared by 3 bases and J by 9 bases, with 7 bases of the junction left unmatched. CDR1 and CDR2 from the germline V gene are ENHRY and SYGVKD. The CDR3 DNA sequence: TGTGCCATCAGTGAACTAGCGGGAGAGTACGGTGAGCAGTTCTTC. The encoded protein is CAISELAGEYGEQFF.

Ten or more counts support this clonotype. This chain links TRBV5-6 with TRBJ2-7, with a possible D match to TRBD1 (5 bases). Trimming left V 0 bases short and J 5 bases short, with 9 bases between. The CDR3 runs 13 residues. Germline assignment: CDR1 SGHDT and CDR2 YYEEEE. The CDR3 protein is CASSLGQMDEQYF. CDR3 DNA: TGTGCCAGCAGCTTGGGACAGATGGACGAGCAGTACTTC.

The V gene is TRBV5-6, the J gene TRBJ2-3; a weak D match, TRBD2 (7 bases). This CDR3 contains 18 residues. CDR1 and CDR2 from the germline V gene are SGHDT and YYEEEE. Trimming stripped 4 bases from V and 5 bases from J, with 26 bases between. The CDR3 spells CASSGLGGGPHQEDTQYF. The CDR3 nucleotides read TGTGCCAGCAGCGGCCTAGGGGGGGGGCCTCACCAGGAAGATACGCAGTATTTT.

The chain combines TRBV28 with TRBJ1-5; TRBD1 is a possible D gene (6 bases). Per the germline V gene, CDR1 is MDHEN and CDR2 is SYDVKM. V shed 3 bases and J shed 8 bases, with 14 bases lying between them. The CDR3 sequence is 14 residues long. CDR3 loop: CASSFRGVTEPQHF. CDR3 DNA sequence: TGTGCCAGCAGTTTCAGGGGCGTTACGGAGCCCCAGCATTTT.

This clonotype has at least ten counts. The V call is TRBV7-8, the J call TRBJ2-1; perhaps TRBD2 as D (6 bases). The germline gives CDR1 SGHVS, CDR2 FQNEAQ. CDR3 length: 15 amino acids. Between the trimmed V and J ends, which lost 2 bases and 4 bases, there was a span of 12 bases. CDR3 protein: CASSLKDYIYNEQFF. The CDR3 nucleotides read TGTGCCAGCAGCTTAAAGGACTACATATACAATGAGCAGTTCTTC.

V is TRBV7-3 and J is TRBJ2-3; the D call may be TRBD1 or TRBD2 (5 bases each). V lost 5 bases and J lost 6, with 15 bases in between. This CDR3 region has 14 residues. Germline assignment: CDR1 SGHTA and CDR2 FQGTGA. The CDR3 region is CASSADRDPDTQYF. CDR3 in DNA: TGTGCCAGCAGCGCGGACCGGGACCCTGATACGCAGTATTTT. The full variable domain, its missing parts supplied by reference TRBV7-3 and TRBJ2-3, is GAGVSQTPSNKVTEKGKYVELRCDPISGHTALYWYRQSLGQGPEFLIYFQGTGAADDSGLPNDRFFAVRPEGSVSTLKIQRTERGDSAVYLCASSADRDPDTQYFGPGTRLTVL.

This chain connects TRBV20-1 to TRBJ2-3; no firm D call. In germline, CDR1 is DFQATT, CDR2 SNEGSKA (reference sequence). This CDR3 region has 13 residues. The V end lost 2 bases, the J end lost 3 bases, and 9 bases lay between the germline ends. CDR3 in amino acids: CSARPGPTDTQYF. The CDR3 DNA reads as TGCAGTGCTAGACCCGGACCAACAGATACGCAGTATTTT.

This clonotype has a count of ten or more. This chain links TRBV13 with TRBJ2-3; the D call may be TRBD1 or TRBD2 (5 bases each). Per the germline V gene, CDR1 is PRHDT and CDR2 is FYEKMQ (reference sequence). CDR3 length: 14 amino acids. V was cut by 7 bases and J by 4 bases, with 15 bases left in between. The CDR3, as DNA: TGTGCCAGCACCGCCCTGGGGGTTTCAGATACGCAGTATTTT. Protein sequence: CASTALGVSDTQYF.

The table lists this clonotype with many counts. The chain is built from TRBV7-9 and TRBJ2-1; TRBD2 matches at 11 bases. Germline loops: CDR1 SEHNR, CDR2 FQNEAQ (reference sequence). The V gene end was trimmed by 1 base and the J gene end by 7 bases; junction bases not matched to a gene: 15. The CDR3 is made up of 19 amino acids. CDR3 amino acids: CASSLDPGTSGSLGNEQFF. The CDR3 DNA sequence: TGTGCCAGCAGCTTAGATCCCGGCACTAGCGGGAGTCTGGGTAATGAGCAGTTCTTC.

There are many counts of this clonotype. The genes are TRBV27 and TRBJ2-7; 9 bases fit TRBD2. The germline CDR1 and CDR2 sequences are MNHEY and SMNVEV (reference sequence). The CDR3 sequence is 15 residues long. V lost 8 bases, J lost 3 bases, and 11 bases stayed unmatched. The CDR3 coding sequence is TGTGCCAGCTCGCTAACCGGGACTAGCTTCTACGAGCAGTACTTC. This encodes CASSLTGTSFYEQYF.

This sequence joins TRBV2 and TRBJ1-2; D is perhaps TRBD1 (5 bases). The germline CDR1 and CDR2 sequences are SNHLY and FYNNEI. Between the trimmed V and J ends, which lost 8 bases and 10 bases, there was a span of 20 bases. CDR3 length: 13 residues. The CDR3 nucleotides are TGTGCCAGCTTCGGGGCTCAGAGGGAAGACTACACCTTC. Translating gives CASFGAQREDYTF.

This chain uses TRBV7-6 with TRBJ2-7; D ambiguous. V lost 3 bases to trimming and J lost 4 bases, with 13 bases between them. CDR1 is SGHVS, CDR2 FNYEAQ, per germline. There are 14 residues in the CDR3. CDR3 coding DNA: TGTGCCAGCAGCTTGAGAGAGGATGTGTACGAGCAGTACTTC. As protein: CASSLREDVYEQYF.

The CDR3 DNA sequence: TGTGCCTGGACTGCGGGAGTGAGCTCCTACAATGAGCAGTTCTTC. This translates into CAWTAGVSSYNEQFF. The chain carries TRBV30 and TRBJ2-1, with 7 bases identical to TRBD2. CDR3 size: 15 residues. The ends lost 4 bases at V and 0 bases at J; junction bases unmatched: 6. The germline CDR1 and CDR2 sequences are GTSNPN and SVGIG (reference sequence).

The V and J genes are TRBV6-6 and TRBJ2-7; D unclear. CDR3 size: 12 residues. CDR1 is MNHNY and CDR2 is SVGAGI in the germline V gene (reference sequence). V lost 10 bases and J lost 2, with 12 bases in between. For the CDR3, the DNA is TGTGCCACCGGGCCTGGCGCCTACGAGCAGTACTTC. Its protein is CATGPGAYEQYF.

The chain couples TRBV4-3 to TRBJ2-7; tentatively, D is TRBD1 or TRBD2 (5 bases each). Per the germline V gene, CDR1 is LGHNA and CDR2 is YSLEER. The CDR3 has 17 residues. V lost 4 bases and J 1 base, leaving 20 bases between the germline ends. The CDR3 region has the DNA TGCGCCAGCAGCCCGACGGGGACGGTCGATCCTTCCTACGAGCAGTACTTC. Amino acids: CASSPTGTVDPSYEQYF.

This clonotype appeared a few times. The rearrangement links TRBV30 to TRBJ1-6; D gene ambiguous. Germline V CDR1 and CDR2: GTSNPN, SVGIG (reference sequence). The CDR3 sequence is 13 residues long. V was pared by 0 bases and J by 7 bases, with 7 bases between. CDR3 protein: CAWSVAGNSPLHF. CDR3 nucleotide sequence: TGTGCCTGGAGTGTAGCCGGGAATTCACCCCTCCACTTT.

This clonotype appeared many times. The gene calls are TRBV6-2 or TRBV6-3 and TRBJ1-1; TRBD1 matches at 7 bases. CDR3 length: 16 amino acids. The J segment lost 3 bases and the V segment lost 0 bases, leaving 7 bases of the junction unmatched. Germline CDR1 is MNHEY and CDR2 is SVGEGT. In DNA form, the CDR3 reads TGTGCCAGCAGTTACTCGGAGACAGGGTCTTACACTGAAGCTTTCTTT. This gives the protein CASSYSETGSYTEAFF.

This clonotype has just a few counts. V is TRBV6-2 or TRBV6-3 and J is TRBJ2-1; 10 bases match TRBD2. Trimming cost V 7 bases and J 6 bases; bases outside gene matches: 15. The CDR3 covers 17 residues. Germline CDR1 MNHEY, CDR2 SVGEGT. The CDR3 protein is CASTEGALEREGNEQFF. In DNA form, the CDR3 reads TGTGCCAGCACCGAGGGAGCTCTAGAGCGGGAGGGCAATGAGCAGTTCTTC.

This chain joins TRBV30 and TRBJ1-2; the match to TRBD1 covers 8 bases. The CDR3 runs 13 residues. Germline-derived CDR1 and CDR2 are GTSNPN and SVGIG (reference sequence). The junction had 10 bases not matched to a gene; V was cut back by 5 bases and J by 8 bases. Here the CDR3 DNA reads TGTGCCTGGGACTCCGGGACAGGCGGGGGCTACACCTTC. Protein: CAWDSGTGGGYTF.

This clonotype came up many times. The chain has TRBV19 and TRBJ2-1; no reliable D call. The germline gives CDR1 LNHDA, CDR2 SQIVND (reference sequence). V was trimmed by 5 bases and J by 6 bases, leaving 5 bases between them. The length of the CDR3 is 11 residues. CDR3 protein: CASSGSNEQFF. The CDR3 DNA reads as TGTGCCAGTAGTGGATCCAATGAGCAGTTCTTC.